Shown below are 11 T cell receptor beta chains from a single sample sequenced in a study of T cell responses to AZD1222 COVID-19 vaccine (dated by TCRdb to about 2021). This specimen's time point label, per the study, means: baseline before first vaccination. Receptors were amplified or captured by the immunoSEQ multiplex PCR assay. The table was pulled from immuneACCESS by TCRdb, which kept in-frame rearrangements only. Such tables lose some clones; where checked, under half of the loss comes from unresolved V genes, and the rest has no known cause. The sample table lists some 130,000 clones, about 90% of them with a count of one. The leading ten clones occupy under 9% of the sample. This material consisted of peripheral blood, taken on day 0 of AZD1222 vaccination. The receptor source for this set is an adult in good health.

CDR3 sequence reads: CASFPGTMNTEAFF. The CDR3 DNA follows: TGTGCCAGCTTCCCAGGAACCATGAACACTGAAGCTTTCTTT. The chain joins TRBV6-5 to TRBJ1-1; D uncertain. The CDR3 extends over 14 amino acids. The germline V gene has CDR1 MNHEY and CDR2 SVGAGI. The V and J ends lost 8 bases and 0 bases respectively, with 13 bases between them.

V gene TRBV5-1 combines with J gene TRBJ1-1, with 7 bases identical to TRBD1. The CDR3 is 16 residues long. Germline V gene data show CDR1 as SGHRS and CDR2 as YFSETQ. J lost 0 bases, V lost 2 bases, and 7 bases had no gene match. This CDR3 is CASSFPEDRLNTEAFF. The CDR3 nucleotides read TGCGCCAGCAGCTTCCCCGAGGACAGGCTGAACACTGAAGCTTTCTTT.

The chain joins TRBV5-1 to TRBJ1-1; tentatively, D is TRBD1 (6 bases). Germline CDR1 reads SGHRS; CDR2 reads YFSETQ. The CDR3 runs 14 residues. V lost 5 bases, J lost 3 bases, and 14 bases lay in between. The CDR3 here is CASRPGTPHTEAFF. CDR3 DNA sequence: TGCGCCAGCAGACCCGGGACACCGCACACTGAAGCTTTCTTT.

CDR3 in amino acids: CASSLWGKEQYF. The CDR3 nucleotides read TGTGCCAGCAGTTTATGGGGGAAGGAGCAGTACTTC. The J gene is TRBJ2-7, the V gene TRBV28; unclear D gene. Trimming took 0 bases from V and 7 from J, leaving 7 bases between them. This CDR3 is 12 amino acids long. CDR1 MDHEN and CDR2 SYDVKM come from the germline V gene.

The J gene is TRBJ2-2, the V gene TRBV24-1; D tentatively fits TRBD1 or TRBD2 (6 bases each). V was pared by 3 bases and J by 5 bases, with 18 bases between. Looked up from germline, CDR1 is KGHDR and CDR2 is SFDVKD. The CDR3 has 17 amino acids. Here the CDR3 reads CATSDVGGRGRTGELFF. The CDR3 DNA reads TGTGCCACCAGTGATGTGGGGGGCAGGGGCCGAACCGGGGAGCTGTTTTTT.

The CDR3 nucleotides are TGTGCCAGCAGCGGACTAGCGGGAGGGAAATCCAATGAGCAGTTCTTC. Protein sequence: CASSGLAGGKSNEQFF. V is TRBV11-1 and J is TRBJ2-1; TRBD2 matches at 15 bases. CDR3 length equals 16 residues. With V trimmed by 5 bases and J by 6 bases, 5 bases remained unmatched. CDR1 is SGHAT and CDR2 is FQDESV in the germline V gene (reference sequence).

This chain joins TRBV28 and TRBJ1-2; weak D call: TRBD1 (6 bases). Germline lookup yields CDR1 MDHEN and CDR2 SYDVKM. V gave up 4 bases and J gave up 6 bases, with 15 bases separating them. The CDR3 covers 14 residues. CDR3 bases: TGTGCCAGCAGTTATTTGAGGCAGGGGAATGGCTACACCTTC. Its translation is CASSYLRQGNGYTF.

V is TRBV28 and J is TRBJ1-2, with TRBD1 matching 8 bases. This CDR3 contains 13 residues. The trim removed 5 bases at V and 9 bases at J, leaving 8 bases unmatched. Germline-derived CDR1 and CDR2 are MDHEN and SYDVKM. The CDR3 sequence: CASSQDRVDSYTF. As DNA, the CDR3 is TGTGCCAGCAGTCAGGACAGGGTAGACAGCTACACCTTC.

The J gene is TRBJ1-2, the V gene TRBV28, with 7 bases fitting TRBD1. After removal of 6 bases from V and 4 bases from J, the junction contained 8 bases not matched to a gene. This CDR3 spans 14 amino acids. The germline V gene encodes CDR1 MDHEN and CDR2 SYDVKM. The CDR3 reads CASRRNRDSYGYTF. The CDR3 DNA reads as TGTGCCAGCAGACGAAACAGGGACAGCTATGGCTACACCTTC.

This chain connects TRBV14 to TRBJ1-2, with D uncertain. V was cut by 4 bases and J by 1 base, with 7 bases left in between. Germline V gene sequence: CDR1 SGHDN, CDR2 FVKESK. The CDR3 has 13 residues. In DNA, the CDR3 is TGTGCCAGCAGCCCGGACTTTAACTATGGCTACACCTTC. As protein: CASSPDFNYGYTF.

V is TRBV20-1 and J is TRBJ2-1, with D uncertain. Germline values: CDR1 DFQATT, CDR2 SNEGSKA (reference sequence). The V and J ends lost 0 bases and 10 bases respectively, with 7 bases between them. The CDR3 runs 11 residues. DNA for the CDR3: TGCAGTGCTAGAGATGAACAGGAGCAGTTCTTC. Amino acid sequence: CSARDEQEQFF.